Here is one T cell receptor beta chain with its context. The sample is drawn from a study of early stage breast cancer tumors. The method was immunoSEQ multiplex PCR; TCRdb's version includes in-frame clones alone and lacks a portion of them. In the table there are tens of thousands of clones, around 90% of which are singletons. V gave up 0 bases and J gave up 5 bases; unmatched junction bases: 7. This CDR3 is 17 amino acids long. Germline V gives CDR1 MGHRA, CDR2 YSYEKL. The sequence came from a person aged 70 to 80 with breast cancer. V usage is TRBV4-1 and J usage is TRBJ2-3; 11 bases match TRBD2. Sequenced: blood. The chain's CDR3 is CASSQEVAGGPLDTQYF. DNA for the CDR3: TGCGCCAGCAGCCAAGAGGTAGCGGGGGGGCCACTAGATACGCAGTATTTT.